The sequence of this TCR beta chain was determined in a study of shared clonotypes between healthy human individuals. The naive CD8 subset, CD45RO-negative cells positively selected for CCR7, excluded terminally differentiated effector memory CD45RA+ cells. Per germline, CDR1 ENHRY and CDR2 SYGVKD. CDR3 size: 14 residues. V shed 6 bases and J shed 4 bases, with 14 bases lying between them. Findings and caveats of the study: A generally larger estimated richness was seen in naive subsets than in memory subsets.

Clones were sequenced by immunoSEQ multiplex PCR, and TCRdb holds only the in-frame ones, with some missing. Of around 2.1 million clones listed, roughly 91% are singletons. In regard to this clone: The target antigen is unknown.

The receptor comes from a man aged 18 to 30 in good health. Some clones in this sample may be carry-over from other donors' samples. Sequencing used naive CD8+ T cells from PBMCs. The chain has TRBV10-3 and TRBJ2-3, with D maybe TRBD1 (6 bases). Here the CDR3 reads CAISQGRPADTQYF. The CDR3 DNA reads as TGTGCCATCAGCCAGGGGCGACCGGCAGATACGCAGTATTTT.